One and the same sample provided the 27 T cell receptor beta chains below, sequenced in a study of control samples from healthy donors and cancer patients (dated by TCRdb to about 2020). The library came from the immunoSEQ multiplex PCR assay. Not all clones reach the TCRdb copy of this immuneACCESS table, which keeps in-frame sequences only. Checked studies attribute under half of the gap to unresolved V genes and leave the rest unexplained. The table for this sample lists about 230,000 clones; over 75% of them were counted only once. The top ten constitute 13% of the sample. Material for sequencing was PBMCs. Receptor source: a woman aged 55-75 years with lung cancer.

The chain uses TRBV14 and TRBJ2-2, with 15 bases identical to TRBD2. V was clipped by 2 bases and J by 1 base; unmatched bases: 5. The CDR3 is 19 residues long. Germline V CDR1 and CDR2: SGHDN, FVKESK. The CDR3 DNA is TGTGCCAGCAGCCAACGTCCGGGACTAGCGGGGGGGAACACCGGGGAGCTGTTTTTT. The encoded protein is CASSQRPGLAGGNTGELFF.

The table lists this clone with a few counts. The chain recombines TRBV20-1 with TRBJ2-1, with 8 bases matching TRBD1. This CDR3 is built from 13 residues. With V trimmed by 3 bases and J by 8 bases, 6 bases remained unmatched. Germline CDR1 is DFQATT and CDR2 is SNEGSKA (reference sequence). The CDR3 nucleotides are TGCAGTGCTAGTACAGGGGGTATCGATGAGCAGTTCTTC. It is translated as CSASTGGIDEQFF.

J is TRBJ1-4 and V is TRBV19; weak D call: TRBD1 (6 bases). Trimming took off 10 bases at V and 8 bases at J, with 20 bases between the two ends. The CDR3 runs 14 residues. CDR1 and CDR2 from the germline V gene are LNHDA and SQIVND (reference sequence). This CDR3 reads CATEPLRGSEKLFF. In DNA, the CDR3 is TGTGCCACCGAACCCTTAAGGGGGTCCGAAAAACTGTTTTTT.

This chain connects TRBV7-9 to TRBJ1-4; possibly TRBD1 for D (5 bases). The CDR3 loop spans 16 amino acids. Trimming removed 3 bases at V and 0 bases at J, with 11 bases between. Germline-derived CDR1 and CDR2 are SEHNR and FQNEAQ (reference sequence). CDR3 residues: CASSFGGYATNEKLFF. In DNA form, the CDR3 reads TGTGCCAGCAGCTTCGGGGGATATGCAACTAATGAAAAACTGTTTTTT.

V gene TRBV6-5 combines with J gene TRBJ1-4; D is possibly TRBD1 (5 bases). The germline V gene encodes CDR1 MNHEY and CDR2 SVGAGI. The CDR3 runs to 15 residues. V lost 3 bases and J lost 9, with 17 bases in between. CDR3 protein: CASSYSGGTEKKLFF. The CDR3 DNA sequence: TGTGCCAGCAGTTATTCTGGGGGGACGGAGAAAAAACTGTTTTTT.

The table lists this clone with a count of one. The junction departs from the called germline gene at one end, perhaps through a read error. The chain couples TRBV7-7 to TRBJ2-3; tentative D call: TRBD2 (7 bases). Germline assignment: CDR1 SSHAT and CDR2 FNYEAQ (reference sequence). The length of the CDR3 is 21 residues. In DNA, the CDR3 is TGTGCTAGCAGCTTGAACCCTCGGAGGGGGGGGGCGTGGTTCTCGGAAGATACGCAGTATTTT. It codes for CASSLNPRRGGAWFSEDTQYF.

A few counts support this clone. The CDR3 is CAISSRQGEDYGYTF. CDR3 nucleotide sequence: TGTGCCATCAGTTCCCGACAGGGTGAGGACTATGGCTACACCTTC. J is TRBJ1-2 and V is TRBV10-3; 7 bases line up with TRBD1. Looked up from germline, CDR1 is ENHRY and CDR2 is SYGVKD. The V segment lost 5 bases and the J segment 3 bases; nucleotides outside the gene matches: 9. CDR3 size: 15 residues.

The J gene is TRBJ2-1, the V gene TRBV19; 9 positions match TRBD1. This CDR3 spans 13 amino acids. V shed 10 bases and J 12 bases; nucleotides not matched to a gene: 13. Germline V gene lookup returns CDR1 LNHDA and CDR2 SQIVND (reference sequence). CDR3 bases: TGTGCCACGGGGACAGGGTGGGCCCGGGGGCAGTTCTTC. Residues: CATGTGWARGQFF.

The chain combines TRBV25-1 with TRBJ1-4; 7 nucleotides agree with TRBD1. The CDR3 spans 17 residues. CDR1 is MGHDK and CDR2 is SYGVNS in the germline V gene. V lost 1 base, J lost 5 bases, and 10 bases stayed unmatched. The CDR3 region is CASSELGAGTENEKLFF. CDR3 nucleotides: TGTGCCAGCAGTGAATTAGGTGCCGGGACAGAAAATGAAAAACTGTTTTTT.

The V gene is TRBV4-1, the J gene TRBJ2-2; weak D call: TRBD2 (5 bases). The length of the CDR3 is 15 residues. Looked up from germline, CDR1 is MGHRA and CDR2 is YSYEKL. V was pared by 0 bases and J by 4 bases, with 9 bases between. The CDR3 DNA reads TGCGCCAGCAGCCAAGATCCCGGGATCACCGGGGAGCTGTTTTTT. Translating gives CASSQDPGITGELFF.

This clone was observed a handful of times. This chain links TRBV27 with TRBJ2-3; D is uncertain. The CDR3 has 13 amino acids. The V gene's germline CDR1 is MNHEY and CDR2 SMNVEV (reference sequence). V lost 6 bases to trimming and J lost 3 bases, with 10 bases between them. The CDR3 reads CASRIFGTDTQYF. CDR3 DNA sequence: TGTGCCAGCAGAATATTCGGGACAGATACGCAGTATTTT.

The chain joins TRBV6-1 to TRBJ1-5; D not certain. This CDR3 spans 15 amino acids. Germline V gene sequence: CDR1 MNHNS, CDR2 SASEGT. Deletions cut 1 base from V and 0 bases from J, with 7 bases between. In DNA form, the CDR3 reads TGTGCCAGCAGTGAAGTGTCCGGTAGCAATCAGCCCCAGCATTTT. Translated: CASSEVSGSNQPQHF.

The genes are TRBV28 and TRBJ2-7, with TRBD1 as a possible D gene (5 bases). Deletions cut 7 bases from V and 4 bases from J, with 20 bases between. From germline, CDR1 is MDHEN and CDR2 SYDVKM. This CDR3 spans 15 amino acids. In nucleotides, the CDR3 is TGTGCCAGCATGACAGCCCATTGGGCCCTTTACGAGCAGTACTTC. Amino acids: CASMTAHWALYEQYF.

Only one count was recorded for this clone. The CDR3 DNA is TGTGCCAGAAGCAAAAATGACCCCGGCTGGGGGCAGTACTTC. It specifies CARSKNDPGWGQYF. J is TRBJ2-7 and V is TRBV5-3; D call uncertain. TRBV5-3 is an ORF; its function is uncertain. The CDR3 has 14 amino acids. Trimming shortened V by 4 bases and J by 9 bases, and 20 bases separated the two germline ends.

This rearrangement joins TRBV7-9 to TRBJ2-1; weak D call: TRBD2 (7 bases). V lost 5 bases and J lost 7, with 27 bases in between. CDR1 and CDR2 (germline): SEHNR, FQNEAQ (reference sequence). The CDR3 spans 18 residues. The CDR3 DNA is TGTGCCAGCAGCCCGAAAGGGTGGGAGATTAGGGGGGGAAATGAGCAGTTCTTC. It encodes CASSPKGWEIRGGNEQFF. Drawing the rest from reference TRBV7-9 and TRBJ2-1, the complete variable domain is DTGVSQNPRHKITKRGQNVTFRCDPISEHNRLYWYRQTLGQGPEFLTYFQNEAQLEKSRLLSDRFSAERPKGSFSTLEIQRTEQGDSAMYLCASSPKGWEIRGGNEQFFGPGTRLTVL.

The rearrangement links TRBV9 to TRBJ2-3; D might be TRBD1 (5 bases). CDR1 is SGDLS and CDR2 is YYNGEE in the germline V gene. The CDR3 covers 14 residues. The V gene lost 0 bases and the J gene lost 5 bases, with 10 bases spanning the gap. The CDR3: CASSVVTGRDTQYF. In DNA form, the CDR3 reads TGTGCCAGCAGCGTAGTAACAGGCAGAGATACGCAGTATTTT.

The gene calls are TRBV18 and TRBJ1-6; D ambiguous. V was pared by 3 bases and J by 5 bases, with 5 bases between. The CDR3 loop spans 13 amino acids. Germline V gives CDR1 KGHSH, CDR2 LQKENI. The CDR3 DNA sequence: TGTGCCAGCTCACCCCACAATAATTCACCCCTCCACTTT. The encoded protein is CASSPHNNSPLHF. The variable domain in full, with the rest retrieved from reference TRBV18 and TRBJ1-6, is NAGVMQNPRHLVRRRGQEARLRCSPMKGHSHVYWYRQLPEEGLKFMVYLQKENIIDESGMPKERFSAEFPKEGPSILRIQQVVRGDSAAYFCASSPHNNSPLHFGNGTRLTVT.

The chain combines TRBV5-4 with TRBJ1-2; D gene unclear. Trimming removed 0 bases at V and 8 bases at J, with 8 bases between. In germline, CDR1 is SGHNT, CDR2 YYREEE (reference sequence). This CDR3 has 12 residues. CDR3 sequence (DNA): TGTGCCAGCAGCTTGGGTACAGAGGGCTACACCTTC. Protein sequence: CASSLGTEGYTF.

The V call is TRBV5-1, the J call TRBJ2-5, with 10 bases matching TRBD2. The germline gives CDR1 SGHRS, CDR2 YFSETQ. J lost 3 bases, V lost 1 base, and 3 bases had no gene match. This CDR3 has 15 amino acids. CDR3 region: CASSLFTSGEETQYF. In nucleotides, the CDR3 is TGCGCCAGCAGCTTGTTCACTAGCGGGGAAGAGACCCAGTACTTC.

The chain links TRBV28 to TRBJ1-5, with TRBD1 matching 9 bases. The CDR3 totals 16 residues. From germline, CDR1 is MDHEN and CDR2 SYDVKM. V lost 7 bases and J lost 0; bases outside the gene matches: 7. In DNA, the CDR3 is TGTGCCAGCACCAGGACAGGGGTGTATAGCAATCAGCCCCAGCATTTT. Encoded protein: CASTRTGVYSNQPQHF.

J is TRBJ2-4 and V is TRBV5-4; 7 bases are a match to TRBD1. J lost 1 base, V lost 7 bases, and 2 bases had no gene match. CDR1 is SGHNT and CDR2 is YYREEE in the germline V gene (reference sequence). The CDR3 is 13 residues long. CDR3 nucleotide sequence: TGTGCCAGCGAGGACAGGGCCAAAAACATTCAGTACTTC. Encoded protein: CASEDRAKNIQYF.

The genes are TRBV19 and TRBJ2-7, with TRBD1 matching 7 bases. CDR1 and CDR2 from the germline V gene are LNHDA and SQIVND (reference sequence). The CDR3 totals 14 residues. Trimming took 6 bases from V and 2 from J; bases not matched to a gene: 7. CDR3 sequence reads: CASRDDRAPYEQYF. In DNA form, the CDR3 reads TGTGCCAGTAGAGACGACAGGGCACCCTACGAGCAGTACTTC.

The V call is TRBV10-1, the J call TRBJ1-5, with TRBD1 as a possible D gene (5 bases). The germline gives CDR1 WNHNN, CDR2 SYGVQD (reference sequence). V gave up 4 bases and J gave up 7 bases, with 11 bases separating them. The CDR3 consists of 13 residues. The CDR3 loop is CASSGEGAQPQHF. The CDR3 coding sequence is TGCGCCAGCAGTGGGGAAGGGGCCCAGCCCCAGCATTTT.

The chain carries TRBV20-1 and TRBJ1-5, with a tentative D call TRBD1 (6 bases). The CDR3 runs 15 residues. With 3 bases removed from V and 8 bases from J, the gap between germline ends came to 20 bases. The germline V gene encodes CDR1 DFQATT and CDR2 SNEGSKA (reference sequence). The CDR3 nucleotides are TGCAGTGCTAGTTCCGGGACACAACTAGCGGAGCCCCAGCATTTT. This gives the protein CSASSGTQLAEPQHF.

This clone was recorded once. The genes are TRBV6-2 or TRBV6-3 and TRBJ1-1; maybe TRBD1 (6 bases). The CDR3 has 14 amino acids. The V end was cut by 2 bases, the J end by 6 bases, with 13 bases between. Per germline, CDR1 MNHEY and CDR2 SVGEGT. The CDR3 DNA sequence: TGTGCCAGCAGTTACGGGGGGCTGGGGGCTGAAGCTTTCTTT. Translated: CASSYGGLGAEAFF.

The gene calls are TRBV28 and TRBJ1-5; 7 bases align to TRBD1. This CDR3 comprises 14 residues. The V gene's germline CDR1 is MDHEN and CDR2 SYDVKM. The V and J ends lost 7 bases and 5 bases, in that order; junction bases with no gene match: 8. The CDR3 DNA reads TGTGCCAGCACCCCAGGGGGGGGGCATCAGCCCCAGCATTTT. It translates to CASTPGGGHQPQHF.

The chain uses TRBV10-3 and TRBJ1-5; D not certain. Trimming shortened V by 1 base and J by 2 bases, and 9 bases separated the two germline ends. Germline loops: CDR1 ENHRY, CDR2 SYGVKD. CDR3 size: 15 residues. The CDR3 protein is CAISELDGGNQPQHF. In nucleotides, the CDR3 is TGTGCCATCAGTGAGTTGGACGGGGGCAATCAGCCCCAGCATTTT.